One sample yielded the 32 T cell receptor beta chains listed below, sequenced in a study of cytomegalovirus exposure and HLA in healthy donors. Primers included in the PCR were 60 Vbeta and 13 Jbeta primers. Profiled with immunoSEQ multiplex PCR; TCRdb holds only in-frame clones, not every one. The table lists about 81,000 clones, 75% to 85% of them singletons, with 3% in the top ten. What was sequenced was PBMCs. These receptors all stem from a man aged 50 to 60 in good health and CMV-seropositive.

The count of this clone is one. This chain uses TRBV18 with TRBJ2-1; 9 bases map to TRBD2. Germline V lookup: CDR1 KGHSH, CDR2 LQKENI. J was trimmed by 7 bases and V by 0 bases; bases with no gene match: 7. The CDR3 sequence is 16 residues long. The DNA of the CDR3 is TGTGCCAGCTCACCACCGTTGCGCGGGAGGGCAAATGAGCAGTTCTTC. Protein: CASSPPLRGRANEQFF. The full variable domain, completed using reference TRBV18 and TRBJ2-1, is NAGVMQNPRHLVRRRGQEARLRCSPMKGHSHVYWYRQLPEEGLKFMVYLQKENIIDESGMPKERFSAEFPKEGPSILRIQQVVRGDSAAYFCASSPPLRGRANEQFFGPGTRLTVL.

This chain links TRBV7-9 with TRBJ2-1; D is uncertain. Per the germline V gene, CDR1 is SEHNR and CDR2 is FQNEAQ (reference sequence). The V gene lost 3 bases and the J gene lost 10 bases, with 7 bases spanning the gap. The CDR3 totals 11 residues. The CDR3 loop is CASSFAREQFF. CDR3 sequence (DNA): TGTGCCAGCAGCTTCGCCAGAGAGCAGTTCTTC.

This chain links TRBV7-2 with TRBJ1-3, with 7 bases lining up with TRBD1. With 1 base clipped from V and 7 bases from J, the junction kept 7 bases outside the gene matches. Germline lookup yields CDR1 SGHTA and CDR2 FQGNSA. The CDR3 runs to 15 residues. The chain's CDR3 is CASSLEDRVHNTIYF. CDR3 nucleotide sequence: TGTGCCAGCAGCTTAGAAGACAGGGTACACAACACCATATATTTT. The whole variable domain, filled in from reference TRBV7-2 and TRBJ1-3, reads GAGVSQSPSNKVTEKGKDVELRCDPISGHTALYWYRQSLGQGLEFLIYFQGNSAPDKSGLPSDRFSAERTGGSVSTLTIQRTQQEDSAVYLCASSLEDRVHNTIYFGEGSWLTVV.

The chain joins TRBV25-1 to TRBJ2-7; TRBD2 is a possible D gene (6 bases). Between the trimmed V and J ends, which lost 5 bases and 4 bases, there was a span of 15 bases. Germline V CDR1 and CDR2: MGHDK, SYGVNS. The CDR3 spans 14 residues. The CDR3 reads CASSLSGDSYEQYF. CDR3 bases: TGTGCCAGCAGTCTATCGGGAGATTCTTACGAGCAGTACTTC.

This clone was seen a handful of times. J is TRBJ1-2 and V is TRBV9; D is unresolved. V was clipped by 5 bases and J by 8 bases, with 16 bases between them. The germline V gene encodes CDR1 SGDLS and CDR2 YYNGEE. CDR3 length equals 13 residues. CDR3 nucleotide sequence: TGTGCCAGCAGAATAGACACTTCGGGAGGCTACACCTTC. It specifies CASRIDTSGGYTF.

The rearrangement links TRBV30 to TRBJ1-2; 7 nucleotides match TRBD1. This CDR3 has 14 residues. From germline, CDR1 is GTSNPN and CDR2 SVGIG (reference sequence). The V gene end was trimmed by 0 bases and the J gene end by 7 bases; junction bases not matched to a gene: 8. The CDR3 region is CAWSVQGRGGGYTF. The CDR3 DNA reads as TGTGCCTGGAGTGTACAGGGGAGAGGAGGTGGCTACACCTTC.

The chain joins TRBV7-9 to TRBJ1-1; TRBD1 matches at 8 bases. Germline V gene data show CDR1 as SEHNR and CDR2 as FQNEAQ (reference sequence). The CDR3 has 15 residues. The V gene end was trimmed by 6 bases and the J gene end by 5 bases; junction bases not matched to a gene: 11. The CDR3 DNA follows: TGTGCCAGCAGGCCACCTCAGGGGGCGCTTACTGAAGCTTTCTTT. Translating it yields CASRPPQGALTEAFF. The full variable domain, its missing parts supplied by reference TRBV7-9 and TRBJ1-1, is DTGVSQNPRHKITKRGQNVTFRCDPISEHNRLYWYRQTLGQGPEFLTYFQNEAQLEKSRLLSDRFSAERPKGSFSTLEIQRTEQGDSAMYLCASRPPQGALTEAFFGQGTRLTVV.

This rearrangement joins TRBV5-6 to TRBJ1-1; a possible D gene is TRBD1 (5 bases). V shed 0 bases and J shed 0 bases, with 12 bases lying between them. Germline CDR1 SGHDT, CDR2 YYEEEE. This CDR3 is 16 amino acids long. The CDR3 spells CASSLVGGVLNTEAFF. The CDR3 DNA reads TGTGCCAGCAGCTTGGTCGGGGGGGTACTGAACACTGAAGCTTTCTTT.

The chain uses TRBV6-4 and TRBJ1-1; no definite D call. The CDR3 is made up of 13 amino acids. In germline, CDR1 is MRHNA, CDR2 SNTAGT. Trimming took 3 bases from V and 5 from J, leaving 10 bases between them. The CDR3 is CASSEGERTEAFF. In DNA form, the CDR3 reads TGTGCCAGCAGTGAGGGAGAGCGGACTGAAGCTTTCTTT.

This clone was counted a single time. V usage is TRBV5-1 and J usage is TRBJ2-5, with 14 positions matching TRBD2. The CDR3 is made up of 17 amino acids. J was trimmed by 2 bases and V by 4 bases; bases with no gene match: 7. Germline V gives CDR1 SGHRS, CDR2 YFSETQ. CDR3 sequence: CASSRIGLAGGQETQYF. CDR3 nucleotide sequence: TGCGCCAGCAGCAGAATAGGACTAGCGGGAGGACAAGAGACCCAGTACTTC.

V gene TRBV6-6 combines with J gene TRBJ2-1, with TRBD2 identical over 15 bases. This CDR3 has 15 amino acids. From germline, CDR1 is MNHNY and CDR2 SVGAGI (reference sequence). The V gene end was trimmed by 4 bases and the J gene end by 8 bases; junction bases not matched to a gene: 3. The CDR3 DNA sequence: TGTGCCAGCAGTTGGACTAGCGGGAGGGCCTATGAGCAGTTCTTC. Translation: CASSWTSGRAYEQFF.

The chain uses TRBV14 and TRBJ2-1; 9 positions agree with TRBD1. With V trimmed by 0 bases and J by 5 bases, 5 bases remained unmatched. The CDR3 has 16 amino acids. Germline V gene sequence: CDR1 SGHDN, CDR2 FVKESK. CDR3 sequence (DNA): TGTGCCAGCAGCCAAGAACCGGGACAGGGAGACAATGAGCAGTTCTTC. The encoded protein is CASSQEPGQGDNEQFF.

J is TRBJ1-2 and V is TRBV30, with D possibly TRBD1 on 6 matching bases. V was clipped by 5 bases and J by 4 bases, with 14 bases between them. Germline CDR1 is GTSNPN and CDR2 is SVGIG (reference sequence). This CDR3 is built from 13 residues. In nucleotides, the CDR3 is TGTGCCTGGGGGCGCGGGGGCGGCTATGGCTACACCTTC. Translated, it gives CAWGRGGGYGYTF.

As DNA, the CDR3 is TGTGCCAGCAGCGTAGAAGGGTTCCTAGCGGCGAACACCGGGGAGCTGTTTTTT. Amino acids: CASSVEGFLAANTGELFF. The chain employs TRBV9 and TRBJ2-2, with 7 bases that match TRBD2. Trimming at V came to 0 bases and at J to 0 bases, leaving 8 bases not matched to a gene. This CDR3 has 18 amino acids. The germline gives CDR1 SGDLS, CDR2 YYNGEE.

V is TRBV20-1 and J is TRBJ2-1; 9 bases map to TRBD2. The CDR3 spans 11 residues. With 6 bases clipped from V and 14 bases from J, the junction kept 8 bases outside the gene matches. Germline CDR1 reads DFQATT; CDR2 reads SNEGSKA (reference sequence). CDR3 amino acids: CSAVLAGVKFF. CDR3 coding DNA: TGCAGTGCCGTATTAGCGGGAGTAAAGTTCTTC.

This chain joins TRBV11-2 and TRBJ2-5; possible D gene TRBD2, 6 bases. Germline CDR1 is SGHAT and CDR2 is FQNNGV. V shed 0 bases and J shed 5 bases, with 10 bases lying between them. This CDR3 contains 14 residues. Written as DNA, the CDR3 is TGTGCCAGCAGCTTAGATGGGGGGTGGGAGACCCAGTACTTC. It translates to CASSLDGGWETQYF.

The chain employs TRBV11-2 and TRBJ1-4; 7 nucleotides align to TRBD1. CDR1 and CDR2 (germline): SGHAT, FQNNGV. Trimming at V came to 1 base and at J to 5 bases, leaving 7 bases not matched to a gene. CDR3 length: 16 residues. The CDR3 bases are TGTGCCAGCAGCTTAGCCGCGGGACAGCGAAATGAAAAACTGTTTTTT. Its protein product is CASSLAAGQRNEKLFF.

In this sample, this clone turned up a few times. The chain employs TRBV6-4 and TRBJ2-3, with D possibly TRBD2 on 5 matching bases. Germline assignment: CDR1 MRHNA and CDR2 SNTAGT. The CDR3 contains 14 residues. Trimming took off 3 bases at V and 3 bases at J, with 10 bases between the two ends. CDR3 nucleotide sequence: TGTGCCAGCAGTGAGGGTGGGAGTACAGATACGCAGTATTTT. Encoded protein: CASSEGGSTDTQYF.

This chain links TRBV12-5 with TRBJ2-5, with TRBD2 as a possible D gene (6 bases). V was clipped by 6 bases and J by 4 bases, with 9 bases between them. The germline CDR1 and CDR2 sequences are LGHNT and FRNRAP. The CDR3 is 12 residues long. CDR3 nucleotides: TGTGCTAGTGGCCTGGGGGGAGAGACCCAGTACTTC. The encoded protein is CASGLGGETQYF. The full variable domain, completed using reference TRBV12-5 and TRBJ2-5, is DARVTQTPRHKVTEMGQEVTMRCQPILGHNTVFWYRQTMMQGLELLAYFRNRAPLDDSGMPKDRFSAEMPDATLATLKIQPSEPRDSAVYFCASGLGGETQYFGPGTRLLVL.

The chain has TRBV4-3 and TRBJ2-1; 8 bases map to TRBD2. This CDR3 spans 14 amino acids. V lost 1 base to trimming and J lost 6 bases; unmatched junction nucleotides: 2. The germline CDR1 and CDR2 sequences are LGHNA and YSLEER. Written as DNA, the CDR3 is TGCGCCAGCAGCCAAGCGGGAGGGGGCAATGAGCAGTTCTTC. Amino acids: CASSQAGGGNEQFF.

The V call is TRBV7-3, the J call TRBJ2-5; TRBD2 agrees at 7 bases. Germline V gives CDR1 SGHTA, CDR2 FQGTGA. V lost 5 bases and J lost 2; bases outside the gene matches: 8. CDR3 length equals 15 residues. This chain's CDR3 is CASSAGAQNQETQYF. The CDR3 coding sequence is TGTGCCAGCAGCGCGGGAGCGCAAAATCAAGAGACCCAGTACTTC.

The CDR3 DNA follows: TGTGCCAGCAGCTTGTCGGCTAGCGGGAGCGGAGGCACAGATACGCAGTATTTT. Translation gives CASSLSASGSGGTDTQYF. This chain uses TRBV7-6 with TRBJ2-3, with 10 bases fitting TRBD2. This CDR3 spans 18 amino acids. Germline-derived CDR1 and CDR2 are SGHVS and FNYEAQ. V was pared by 3 bases and J by 1 base, with 10 bases of the junction left unmatched.

The chain recombines TRBV7-3 with TRBJ2-1; TRBD2 matches 8 bases. Germline V lookup: CDR1 SGHTA, CDR2 FQGTGA. This CDR3 comprises 14 residues. J was trimmed by 2 bases and V by 4 bases; bases with no gene match: 1. The CDR3 nucleotides read TGTGCCAGCAGCTCGGGACTAGCCTACAATGAGCAGTTCTTC. Amino acid sequence: CASSSGLAYNEQFF.

The chain uses TRBV7-9 and TRBJ2-3; TRBD2 agrees at 9 bases. This CDR3 has 14 amino acids. Losses at the gene ends were 3 bases for V and 6 bases for J; bases not matched to a gene: 4. Germline V gene lookup returns CDR1 SEHNR and CDR2 FQNEAQ (reference sequence). CDR3 sequence (DNA): TGTGCCAGCAGCTTGGGACTAGCAACGGATACGCAGTATTTT. Translated: CASSLGLATDTQYF.

V and J are TRBV6-5 and TRBJ2-7, with 7 bases identical to TRBD1. The length of the CDR3 is 11 residues. V trimming: 7 bases; J trimming: 10 bases; junction bases outside the gene matches: 7. The germline V gene has CDR1 MNHEY and CDR2 SVGAGI. The CDR3 is CASNVQGKQYF. In nucleotides, the CDR3 is TGTGCCAGCAATGTACAGGGGAAACAGTACTTC.

The rearrangement joins TRBV27 to TRBJ2-1; TRBD2 matches at 13 bases. CDR3 length: 17 residues. Looked up from germline, CDR1 is MNHEY and CDR2 is SMNVEV (reference sequence). V shed 1 base, J shed 2 bases, and the junction held 2 bases outside the gene matches. This CDR3 is CASSLWTSGSPYNEQFF. The CDR3 DNA follows: TGTGCCAGCAGTTTATGGACTAGCGGGAGTCCCTACAATGAGCAGTTCTTC.

V gene TRBV6-5 combines with J gene TRBJ1-5; D gene ambiguous. Between the trimmed V and J ends, which lost 4 bases and 7 bases, there was a span of 11 bases. Germline CDR1 is MNHEY and CDR2 is SVGAGI. CDR3 length: 13 amino acids. The CDR3 is CASSSDYRQPQHF. For the CDR3, the DNA is TGTGCCAGCAGTTCTGACTATCGGCAGCCCCAGCATTTT.

The V gene is TRBV30, the J gene TRBJ1-5, with 7 bases identical to TRBD1. CDR1 and CDR2 (germline): GTSNPN, SVGIG (reference sequence). J lost 4 bases, V lost 2 bases, and 11 bases had no gene match. CDR3 length: 16 residues. The CDR3 coding sequence is TGTGCCTGGAGTCGTTCGAAGCTACAGGGGAATCAGCCCCAGCATTTT. The encoded protein is CAWSRSKLQGNQPQHF.

Comments on this clone: Germline and junction disagree at one end, which may indicate a read error. The chain is built from TRBV7-8 and TRBJ2-3, with a tentative D call TRBD1 (6 bases). Germline V lookup: CDR1 SGHVS, CDR2 FQNEAQ. This CDR3 region has 14 residues. This CDR3 is CASSLIQGTGTQYF. CDR3 bases: TGTGCCAGCAGCTTAATACAGGGTACAGGTACGCAGTATTTT.

This rearrangement joins TRBV30 to TRBJ2-7, with 16 bases lining up with TRBD2. CDR1 GTSNPN and CDR2 SVGIG come from the germline V gene (reference sequence). The ends lost 3 bases at V and 12 bases at J; junction bases unmatched: 8. The CDR3 is 14 amino acids. CDR3 nucleotides: TGTGCCTGGAGAATATCAGGGACTAGCGGGAGGGTGTACTTC. Protein product: CAWRISGTSGRVYF.

The chain recombines TRBV5-1 with TRBJ2-1; 8 nucleotides agree with TRBD2. This CDR3 has 14 residues. V shed 2 bases, J shed 9 bases, and the junction held 7 bases outside the gene matches. Germline V gives CDR1 SGHRS, CDR2 YFSETQ. The DNA for the CDR3 is TGCGCCAGCAGCTTAGCGGGAGATGTAAGTGAGCAGTTCTTC. It is translated as CASSLAGDVSEQFF.

The genes are TRBV9 and TRBJ1-2; no clear D. CDR3 size: 14 residues. V was cut by 5 bases and J by 0 bases, with 11 bases left in between. CDR1 and CDR2 from the germline V gene are SGDLS and YYNGEE. In DNA form, the CDR3 reads TGTGCCAGCAGTACCCAGTTTCCTAACTATGGCTACACCTTC. This encodes CASSTQFPNYGYTF.